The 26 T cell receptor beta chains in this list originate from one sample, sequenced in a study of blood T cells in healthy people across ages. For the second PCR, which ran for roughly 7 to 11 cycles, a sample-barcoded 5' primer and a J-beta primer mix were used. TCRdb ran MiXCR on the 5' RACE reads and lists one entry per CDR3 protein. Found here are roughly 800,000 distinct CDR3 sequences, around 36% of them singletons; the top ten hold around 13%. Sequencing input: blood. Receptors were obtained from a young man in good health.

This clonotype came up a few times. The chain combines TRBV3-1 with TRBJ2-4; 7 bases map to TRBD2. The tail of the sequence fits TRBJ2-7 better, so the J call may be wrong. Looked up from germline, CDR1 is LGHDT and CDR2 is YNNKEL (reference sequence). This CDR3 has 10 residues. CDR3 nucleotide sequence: TGTGCCAGCGGGGGGGACGAGCAGTACTTC. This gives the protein CASGGDEQYF.

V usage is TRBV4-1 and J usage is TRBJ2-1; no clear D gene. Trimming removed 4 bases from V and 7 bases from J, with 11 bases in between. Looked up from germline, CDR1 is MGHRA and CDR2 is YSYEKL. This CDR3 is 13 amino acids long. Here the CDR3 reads CASSLRPGNEQFF. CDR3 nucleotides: TGCGCCAGCAGCCTGCGCCCTGGAAATGAGCAGTTCTTC.

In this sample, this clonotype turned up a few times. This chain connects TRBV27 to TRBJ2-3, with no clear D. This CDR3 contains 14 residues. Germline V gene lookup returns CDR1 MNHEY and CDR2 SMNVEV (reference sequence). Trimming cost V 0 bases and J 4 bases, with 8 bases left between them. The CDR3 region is CASSLSNWADTQYF. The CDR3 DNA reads TGTGCCAGCAGTTTATCGAATTGGGCAGATACGCAGTATTTT.

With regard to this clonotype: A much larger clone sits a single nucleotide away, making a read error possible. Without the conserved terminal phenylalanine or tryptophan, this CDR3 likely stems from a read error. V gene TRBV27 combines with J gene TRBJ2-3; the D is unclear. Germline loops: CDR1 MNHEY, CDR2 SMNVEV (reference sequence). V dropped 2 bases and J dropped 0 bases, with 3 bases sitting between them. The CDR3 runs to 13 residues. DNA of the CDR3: TGTGCCAGCAGTTTAAAGAGCACAGATACGCAGTATTCT. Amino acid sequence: CASSLKSTDTQYS.

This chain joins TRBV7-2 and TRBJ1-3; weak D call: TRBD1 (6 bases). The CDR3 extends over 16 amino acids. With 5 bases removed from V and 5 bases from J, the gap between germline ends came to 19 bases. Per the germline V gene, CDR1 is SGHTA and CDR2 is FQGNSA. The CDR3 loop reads CASSPRGQGLRNTIYF. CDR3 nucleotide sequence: TGTGCCAGCAGCCCTAGGGGCCAGGGGTTAAGAAACACCATATATTTT.

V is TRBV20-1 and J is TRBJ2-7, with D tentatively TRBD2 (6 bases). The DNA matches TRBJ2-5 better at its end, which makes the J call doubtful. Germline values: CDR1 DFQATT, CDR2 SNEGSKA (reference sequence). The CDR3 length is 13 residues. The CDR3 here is CSARPNTGGTQYF. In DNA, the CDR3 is TGCAGTGCTAGACCCAATACCGGGGGGACCCAGTACTTC.

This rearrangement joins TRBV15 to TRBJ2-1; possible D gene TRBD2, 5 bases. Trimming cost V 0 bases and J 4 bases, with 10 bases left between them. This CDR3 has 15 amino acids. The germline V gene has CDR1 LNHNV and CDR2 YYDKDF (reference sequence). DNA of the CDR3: TGTGCCACCAGCAGAGATTCCGGGGATTACAATGAGCAGTTCTTC. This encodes CATSRDSGDYNEQFF.

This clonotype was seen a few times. CDR3 sequence: CAISDGLAGGADTQYF. For the CDR3, the DNA is TGTGCCATCAGTGATGGACTAGCGGGGGGCGCAGATACGCAGTATTTT. The J gene is TRBJ2-3, the V gene TRBV10-3, with 14 bases aligning to TRBD2. The CDR3 covers 16 residues. V shed 3 bases, J shed 4 bases, and the junction held 3 bases outside the gene matches. Germline V gene data show CDR1 as ENHRY and CDR2 as SYGVKD.

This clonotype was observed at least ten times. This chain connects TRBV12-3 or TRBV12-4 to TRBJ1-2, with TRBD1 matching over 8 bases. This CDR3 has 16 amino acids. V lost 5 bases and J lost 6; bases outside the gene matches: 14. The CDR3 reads CASSRHLKQGEDGYTF. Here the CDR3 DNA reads TGTGCCAGCAGTCGTCACCTCAAACAGGGGGAGGATGGCTACACCTTC.

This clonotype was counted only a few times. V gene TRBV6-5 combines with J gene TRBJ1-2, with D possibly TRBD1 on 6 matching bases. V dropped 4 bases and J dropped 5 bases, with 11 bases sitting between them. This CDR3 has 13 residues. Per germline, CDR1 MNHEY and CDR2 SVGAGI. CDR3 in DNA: TGTGCCAGCAGTTCGGGACAACAGTATGGCTACACCTTC. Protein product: CASSSGQQYGYTF.

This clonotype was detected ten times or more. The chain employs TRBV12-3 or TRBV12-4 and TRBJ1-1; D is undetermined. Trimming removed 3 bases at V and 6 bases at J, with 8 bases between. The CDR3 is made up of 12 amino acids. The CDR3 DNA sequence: TGTGCCAGCAGTTTGGGTGTGGCTGAAGCTTTCTTT. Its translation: CASSLGVAEAFF.

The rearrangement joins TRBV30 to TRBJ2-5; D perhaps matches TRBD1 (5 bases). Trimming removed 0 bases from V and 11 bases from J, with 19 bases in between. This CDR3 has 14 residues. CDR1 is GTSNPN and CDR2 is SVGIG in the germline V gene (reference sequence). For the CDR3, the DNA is TGTGCCTGGAGTGTACGACTTTCAGGGAAAGAGCAGTACTTC. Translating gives CAWSVRLSGKEQYF.

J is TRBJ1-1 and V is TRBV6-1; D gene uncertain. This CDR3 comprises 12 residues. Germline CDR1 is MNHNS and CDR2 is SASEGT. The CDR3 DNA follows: TGTGCTATCGGGATAGTGAACACTGAAGCTTTCTTT. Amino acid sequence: CAIGIVNTEAFF.

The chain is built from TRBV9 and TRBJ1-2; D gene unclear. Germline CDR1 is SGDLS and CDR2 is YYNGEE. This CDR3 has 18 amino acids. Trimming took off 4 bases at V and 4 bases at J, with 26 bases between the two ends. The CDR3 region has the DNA TGTGCCAGCAGCCCCCCCTCAAGTAGGATAGGGCGAGGCTATGGCTACACCTTC. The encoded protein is CASSPPSSRIGRGYGYTF. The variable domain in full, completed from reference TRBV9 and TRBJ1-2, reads DSGVTQTPKHLITATGQRVTLRCSPRSGDLSVYWYQQSLDQGLQFLIQYYNGEERAKGNILERFSAQQFPDLHSELNLSSLELGDSALYFCASSPPSSRIGRGYGYTFGSGTRLTVV.

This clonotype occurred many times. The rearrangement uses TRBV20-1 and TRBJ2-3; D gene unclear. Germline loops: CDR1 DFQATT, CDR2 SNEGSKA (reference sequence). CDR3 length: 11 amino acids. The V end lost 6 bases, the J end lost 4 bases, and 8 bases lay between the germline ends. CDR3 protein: CSAVEADTQYF. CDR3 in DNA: TGCAGTGCCGTGGAAGCAGATACGCAGTATTTT.

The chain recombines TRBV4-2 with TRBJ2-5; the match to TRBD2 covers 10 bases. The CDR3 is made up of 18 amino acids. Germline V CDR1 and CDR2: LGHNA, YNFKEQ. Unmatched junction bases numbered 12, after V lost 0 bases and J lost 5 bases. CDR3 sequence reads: CASSQELGASGGGETQYF. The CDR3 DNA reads TGTGCCAGCAGCCAAGAATTGGGAGCTAGCGGGGGTGGTGAGACCCAGTACTTC.

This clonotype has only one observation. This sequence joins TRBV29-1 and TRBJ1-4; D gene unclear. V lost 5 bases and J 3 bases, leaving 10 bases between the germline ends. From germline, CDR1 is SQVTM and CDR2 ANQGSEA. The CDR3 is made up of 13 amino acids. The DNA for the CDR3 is TGCAGCGTTTCGGAGGGAGCTAATGAAAAACTGTTTTTT. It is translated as CSVSEGANEKLFF.

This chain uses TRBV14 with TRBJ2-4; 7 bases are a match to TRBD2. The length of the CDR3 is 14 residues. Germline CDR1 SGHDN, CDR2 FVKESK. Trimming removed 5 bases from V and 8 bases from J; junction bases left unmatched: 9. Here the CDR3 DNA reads TGTGCCAGCAGCTATCGGGGGGTGAGGGACATTCAGTACTTC. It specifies CASSYRGVRDIQYF. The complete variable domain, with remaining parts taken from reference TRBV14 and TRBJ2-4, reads EAGVTQFPSHSVIEKGQTVTLRCDPISGHDNLYWYRRVMGKEIKFLLHFVKESKQDESGMPNNRFLAERTGGTYSTLKVQPAELEDSGVYFCASSYRGVRDIQYFGAGTRLSVL.

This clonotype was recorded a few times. Written as DNA, the CDR3 is TGTGCCAGCAGCGTCCGCCAGGACAGGACTGAAGCTTTCTTT. Amino acids: CASSVRQDRTEAFF. V gene TRBV9 combines with J gene TRBJ1-1, with 7 positions matching TRBD1. In germline, CDR1 is SGDLS, CDR2 YYNGEE. The V and J ends lost 2 bases and 5 bases, in that order; junction bases with no gene match: 6. CDR3 length: 14 amino acids.

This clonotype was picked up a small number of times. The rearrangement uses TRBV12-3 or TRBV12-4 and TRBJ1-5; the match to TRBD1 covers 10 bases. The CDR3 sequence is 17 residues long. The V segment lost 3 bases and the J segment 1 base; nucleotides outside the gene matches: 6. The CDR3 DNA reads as TGTGCCAGCAGTTTGGGACAGGGGAGTTGGAGCAATCAGCCCCAGCATTTT. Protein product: CASSLGQGSWSNQPQHF.

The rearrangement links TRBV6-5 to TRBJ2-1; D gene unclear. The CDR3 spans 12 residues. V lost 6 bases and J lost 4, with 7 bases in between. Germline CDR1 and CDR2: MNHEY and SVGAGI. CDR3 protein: CASRGRYNEQFF. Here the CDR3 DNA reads TGTGCCAGCAGAGGGCGTTACAATGAGCAGTTCTTC.

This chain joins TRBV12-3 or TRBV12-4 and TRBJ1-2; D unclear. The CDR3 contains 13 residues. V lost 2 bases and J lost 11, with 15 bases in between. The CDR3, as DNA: TGTGCCAGCAGTTTACAGGCGGGCCGCGGGTACACCTTC. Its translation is CASSLQAGRGYTF.

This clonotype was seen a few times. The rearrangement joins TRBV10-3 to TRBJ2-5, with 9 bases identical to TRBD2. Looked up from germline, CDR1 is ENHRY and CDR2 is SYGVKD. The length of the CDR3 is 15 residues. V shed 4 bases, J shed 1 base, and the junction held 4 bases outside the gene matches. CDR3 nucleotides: TGTGCCATCAGTGTTAGTAGCGGGGGCCAAGAGACCCAGTACTTC. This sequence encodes CAISVSSGGQETQYF.

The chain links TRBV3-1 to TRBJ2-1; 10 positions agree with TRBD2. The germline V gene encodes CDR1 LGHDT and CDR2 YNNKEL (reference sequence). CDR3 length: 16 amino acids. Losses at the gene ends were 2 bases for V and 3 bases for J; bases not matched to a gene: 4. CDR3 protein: CASSQSGRAIYNEQFF. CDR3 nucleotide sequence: TGTGCCAGCAGCCAAAGCGGGAGGGCCATCTACAATGAGCAGTTCTTC.

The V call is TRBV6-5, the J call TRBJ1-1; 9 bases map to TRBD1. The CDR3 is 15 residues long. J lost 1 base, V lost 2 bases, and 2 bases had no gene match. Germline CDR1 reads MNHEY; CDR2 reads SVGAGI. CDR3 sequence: CASSYTGQGNTEAFF. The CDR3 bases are TGTGCCAGCAGTTACACGGGACAGGGGAACACTGAAGCTTTCTTT.

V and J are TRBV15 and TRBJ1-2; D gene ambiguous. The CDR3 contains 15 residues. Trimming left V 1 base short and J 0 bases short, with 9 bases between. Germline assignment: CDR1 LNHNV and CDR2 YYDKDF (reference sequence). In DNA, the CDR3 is TGTGCCACCAGCAGAGCAATGGGATCTAACTATGGCTACACCTTC. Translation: CATSRAMGSNYGYTF.